Listed below are T cell receptor beta chains from one sample, sequenced in a study of blood T cell repertoires in COVID-19. TCRdb's table, derived via immunoSEQ multiplex PCR, lists solely in-frame clones and lacks some. The sample shows 200,000 to 250,000 clones, 88% of them seen only once. Sequenced material: PBMCs or T cells enriched from blood (not recorded which). The receptor set was obtained from a woman aged 25 to 39 who had recovered from COVID-19. CDR3s include the opening cysteine and the closing phenylalanine or tryptophan. The D gene is left open where the match is weak. Some rows have no size entry. The others give once, few or many, or a class for an expanded clone.

v_call	j_call	clone_size	d_call	cdr3_aa	cdr3_nt
TRBV27	TRBJ2-5	-	TRBD1	CASSPRGETQYF	TGTGCCAGCAGCCCCAGGGGGGAGACCCAGTACTTC
TRBV5-4	TRBJ1-4	-	-	CASSLGLLVTNEKLFF	TGTGCCAGCAGCTTAGGACTTCTGGTAACTAATGAAAAACTGTTTTTT
TRBV7-9	TRBJ1-2	-	TRBD1	CASSDRGSSGGYTF	TGTGCCAGCAGCGACAGGGGCTCCAGTGGGGGCTACACCTTC
TRBV7-2	TRBJ1-1	-	TRBD1	CASSPGGEGTEAFF	TGTGCCAGCAGCCCAGGGGGCGAGGGCACTGAAGCTTTCTTT
TRBV11-2	TRBJ2-3	once	-	CASSFTPTYTDTQYF	TGTGCCAGCAGCTTCACACCAACGTACACAGATACGCAGTATTTT
TRBV7-9	TRBJ1-2	-	-	CASSLKQGTNYGYTF	TGTGCCAGCAGCTTGAAACAGGGAACTAACTATGGCTACACCTTC
TRBV29-1	TRBJ1-2	-	TRBD1	CSVGQGNYGYTF	TGCAGCGTTGGACAGGGGAACTATGGCTACACCTTC
TRBV7-7	TRBJ2-5	-	-	CASSQRRGPQETQYF	TGTGCCAGCAGCCAACGGCGGGGGCCTCAAGAGACCCAGTACTTC
TRBV4-1	TRBJ1-2	-	-	CASSQDHRANYGYTF	TGCGCCAGCAGCCAAGACCACAGGGCCAACTATGGCTACACCTTC
TRBV10-3	TRBJ1-5	-	-	CAIRIGVPNQPQHF	TGTGCCATCAGGATAGGGGTGCCGAATCAGCCCCAGCATTTT
TRBV14	TRBJ2-5	-	TRBD2	CASSGETQYF	TGTGCCTCTAGCGGCGAGACCCAGTACTTC
TRBV5-6	TRBJ1-1	-	-	CASSLGTVGEQAFF	TGTGCCAGCAGCTTGGGGACAGTCGGGGAACAAGCTTTCTTT
TRBV7-8	TRBJ1-2	once	-	CASSSLQNYGYTF	TGTGCCAGCAGCTCGCTACAGAACTATGGCTACACCTTC
TRBV6-1	TRBJ1-1	-	-	CASSESQGFEAFF	TGTGCCAGCAGTGAAAGTCAGGGGTTTGAAGCTTTCTTT
TRBV7-9	TRBJ2-7	-	-	CASSGQGTHNREQYF	TGTGCCAGCAGCGGGCAGGGAACCCATAATCGGGAGCAGTACTTC
TRBV19	TRBJ1-1	-	-	CASSRPRTLGTEAFF	TGTGCCAGTAGCCGCCCCAGGACTTTAGGCACTGAAGCTTTCTTT
TRBV6-2/TRBV6-3	TRBJ2-4	-	TRBD1	CASSYPDRKQNIQYF	TGTGCCAGCAGTTACCCGGACAGGAAACAAAACATTCAGTACTTC
TRBV6-4	TRBJ1-1	few	TRBD1	CASSAGQGNTEAFF	TGTGCCAGCAGTGCGGGACAGGGCAACACTGAAGCTTTCTTT
TRBV3-1/TRBV3-2	TRBJ2-1	-	-	CASSQAPIRDDNEQFF	TGTGCCAGCAGCCAAGCTCCGATCAGGGATGACAATGAGCAGTTCTTC
TRBV4-1	TRBJ2-2	-	-	CASSQDRNTGELFF	TGCGCCAGCAGCCAAGACAGGAACACCGGGGAGCTGTTTTTT
TRBV6-5	TRBJ1-3	-	-	CASTLGGGNTIYF	TGTGCCAGCACCCTCGGAGGCGGAAACACCATATATTTT
TRBV4-3	TRBJ1-3	-	-	CASSQDARSSGNTIYF	TGCGCCAGCAGCCAAGATGCGAGAAGTTCTGGAAACACCATATATTTT
TRBV20-1	TRBJ2-7	-	-	CSARVGHEQYF	TGCAGTGCTAGAGTGGGGCACGAGCAGTACTTC
TRBV3-1/TRBV3-2	TRBJ2-7	-	-	CASSPLSGTQYEQYF	TGTGCCAGCAGCCCTCTCTCCGGGACTCAGTACGAGCAGTACTTC
TRBV4-1	TRBJ2-7	-	TRBD1	CASSRRTGAVNEQYF	TGCGCCAGCAGCCGAAGGACAGGGGCTGTGAACGAGCAGTACTTC
TRBV6-2/TRBV6-3	TRBJ1-1	many	-	CASSPGARTAFF	TGTGCCAGCAGCCCCGGAGCGAGAACAGCTTTCTTT
TRBV9	TRBJ2-7	-	-	CASSVGGSSYEQYF	TGTGCCAGCAGCGTAGGGGGCAGTTCCTACGAGCAGTACTTC